Each of the 9 T cell receptor beta chains below was sequenced from the same sample in a study of blood T cells in healthy people across ages. The second PCR ran about 6 to 12 cycles with a sample-barcoded 5' primer and J-beta primers. TCRdb re-called the 5' RACE reads through MiXCR, storing one row per CDR3 protein. The profile covers over 1,200,000 distinct CDR3 sequences, with roughly 64% appearing a single time and more than 6% taken by the ten largest. The sample comprised blood. Receptors were obtained from a man between 18 and 35 years old in good health.

Regarding this clonotype: Germline is not matched at one junction end, which may reflect a read error. The V and J genes are TRBV27 and TRBJ1-1, with D tentatively TRBD1 (5 bases). The CDR3 is made up of 14 amino acids. CDR1 and CDR2 from the germline V gene are MNHEY and SMNVEV (reference sequence). CDR3 bases: TGTGCCAGCAGTGAAGCCGGGGCTAACACTGAAGCCTTCTTT. Translation: CASSEAGANTEAFF.

The table lists this clonotype with a few counts. V and J are TRBV5-1 and TRBJ2-7, with D unclear. Germline V lookup: CDR1 SGHRS, CDR2 YFSETQ. V lost 0 bases and J lost 5, with 9 bases in between. The CDR3 sequence is 13 residues long. This CDR3 reads CASSLEGFHEQYF. In DNA form, the CDR3 reads TGCGCCAGCAGCTTGGAAGGTTTCCACGAGCAGTACTTC.

This chain joins TRBV3-1 and TRBJ1-6; no reliable D call. Germline V CDR1 and CDR2: LGHDT, YNNKEL (reference sequence). CDR3 length: 15 amino acids. V was pared by 0 bases and J by 9 bases, with 12 bases between. CDR3 nucleotide sequence: TGTGCCAGCAGCCAAGATCCCAGATCGGGTTCACCCCTCCACTTT. Its protein is CASSQDPRSGSPLHF.

The rearrangement joins TRBV4-3 to TRBJ2-5; D remains unclear. V gave up 4 bases and J gave up 0 bases, with 12 bases separating them. The length of the CDR3 is 15 residues. Looked up from germline, CDR1 is LGHNA and CDR2 is YSLEER. The CDR3 nucleotides read TGCGCCAGCAGCCGGATGGCAGCGTACCAAGAGACCCAGTACTTC. This sequence encodes CASSRMAAYQETQYF.

The V call is TRBV5-6, the J call TRBJ2-1; D perhaps matches TRBD1 (6 bases). Germline-derived CDR1 and CDR2 are SGHDT and YYEEEE. This CDR3 contains 12 residues. V lost 3 bases and J 14 bases, leaving 15 bases between the germline ends. Here the CDR3 reads CASSSGQSVEFF. The CDR3 DNA follows: TGTGCCAGCAGCTCCGGACAGAGTGTGGAGTTCTTC.

The CDR3 sequence is CSARPGQGVPEQYF. The CDR3 DNA reads as TGCAGTGCTAGGCCGGGACAGGGTGTCCCCGAGCAGTACTTC. The chain joins TRBV20-1 to TRBJ2-5; 9 nucleotides match TRBD1. The last part of the DNA fits TRBJ2-7 better; the J call may be wrong. Germline V gene sequence: CDR1 DFQATT, CDR2 SNEGSKA (reference sequence). The CDR3 is 14 residues long.

The chain couples TRBV5-1 to TRBJ2-4, with D perhaps matching TRBD1 (5 bases). Near its end, the DNA agrees better with TRBJ2-7, so the J call may be wrong. The length of the CDR3 is 14 residues. Looked up from germline, CDR1 is SGHRS and CDR2 is YFSETQ. The CDR3 DNA reads as TGCGCCAGCAGAGACAGACTTCTTAGGGACGAGCAGTACTTC. Translation: CASRDRLLRDEQYF.

In regard to this clonotype: A read error may produce the germline difference seen at one junction end. This chain uses TRBV7-9 with TRBJ2-1; D unclear. Germline CDR1 SEHNR, CDR2 FQNEAQ (reference sequence). The CDR3 totals 15 residues. Here the CDR3 reads CASVKLERIYSEQFF. The CDR3 region has the DNA TGTGCCAGCGTCAAACTGGAGAGGATTTACAGTGAGCAGTTCTTC.

This chain connects TRBV5-1 to TRBJ1-1; 10 nucleotides match TRBD1. Germline trimming cut 4 bases from V and 4 bases from J; bases unmatched to any gene: 7. In germline, CDR1 is SGHRS, CDR2 YFSETQ. This CDR3 is 15 amino acids long. CDR3 DNA sequence: TGCGCCAGCAGCAACTATGGACAGGGGGGCACTGAAGCTTTCTTT. Translated: CASSNYGQGGTEAFF.